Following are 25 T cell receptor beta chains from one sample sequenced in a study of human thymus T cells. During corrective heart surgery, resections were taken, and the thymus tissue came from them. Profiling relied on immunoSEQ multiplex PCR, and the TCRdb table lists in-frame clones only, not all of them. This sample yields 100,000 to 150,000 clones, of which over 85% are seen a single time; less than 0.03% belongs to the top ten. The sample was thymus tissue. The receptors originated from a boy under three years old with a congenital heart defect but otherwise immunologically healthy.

CDR3 residues: CASSLDVRQALLQETQYF. DNA of the CDR3: TGTGCCAGCAGCTTAGACGTTCGACAGGCCCTACTCCAAGAGACCCAGTACTTC. The chain joins TRBV11-2 to TRBJ2-5, with D possibly being TRBD1 (6 bases). Trimming removed 0 bases from V and 1 base from J, with 18 bases in between. From germline, CDR1 is SGHAT and CDR2 FQNNGV. There are 18 residues in the CDR3. The variable domain in full, with the rest retrieved from reference TRBV11-2 and TRBJ2-5, is EAGVAQSPRYKIIEKRQSVAFWCNPISGHATLYWYQQILGQGPKLLIQFQNNGVVDDSQLPKDRFSAERLKGVDSTLKIQPAKLEDSAVYLCASSLDVRQALLQETQYFGPGTRLLVL.

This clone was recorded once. The DNA of the CDR3 is TGCGCCAGCAGCCAGGCCGACAGGGTTGGCTACACCTTC. It specifies CASSQADRVGYTF. The chain recombines TRBV4-3 with TRBJ1-2, with 7 positions matching TRBD1. With 3 bases clipped from V and 7 bases from J, the junction kept 5 bases outside the gene matches. Germline CDR1 is LGHNA and CDR2 is YSLEER. CDR3 length: 13 amino acids.

The CDR3 nucleotides read TGCAGCGTTGAAGATCCGCAAGGACCGAACACCGGGGAGCTGTTTTTT. Protein: CSVEDPQGPNTGELFF. This chain links TRBV29-1 with TRBJ2-2; D is undetermined. V gave up 0 bases and J gave up 0 bases, with 11 bases separating them. Germline-derived CDR1 and CDR2 are SQVTM and ANQGSEA. CDR3 size: 16 residues.

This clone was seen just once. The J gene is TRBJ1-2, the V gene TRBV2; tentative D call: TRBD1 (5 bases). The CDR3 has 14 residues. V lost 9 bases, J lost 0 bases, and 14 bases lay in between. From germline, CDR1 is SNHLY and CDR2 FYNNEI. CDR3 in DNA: TGTGCCAGTCAAATCCGGGACTCTAACTATGGCTACACCTTC. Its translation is CASQIRDSNYGYTF. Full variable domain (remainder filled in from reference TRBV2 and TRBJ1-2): EPEVTQTPSHQVTQMGQEVILRCVPISNHLYFYWYRQILGQKVEFLVSFYNNEISEKSEIFDDQFSVERPDGSNFTLKIRSTKLEDSAMYFCASQIRDSNYGYTFGSGTRLTVV.

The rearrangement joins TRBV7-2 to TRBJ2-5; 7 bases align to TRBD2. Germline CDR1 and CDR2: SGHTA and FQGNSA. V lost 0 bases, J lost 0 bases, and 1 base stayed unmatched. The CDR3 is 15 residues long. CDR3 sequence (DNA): TGTGCCAGCAGCTTAGCGGGGGGGTACCAAGAGACCCAGTACTTC. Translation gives CASSLAGGYQETQYF.

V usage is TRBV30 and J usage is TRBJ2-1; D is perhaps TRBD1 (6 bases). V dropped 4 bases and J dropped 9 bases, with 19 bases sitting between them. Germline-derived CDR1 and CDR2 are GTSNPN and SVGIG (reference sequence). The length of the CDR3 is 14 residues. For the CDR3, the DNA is TGTGCCTGGACGCCCAGGGGACGGAGCTTTGAGCAGTTCTTC. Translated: CAWTPRGRSFEQFF.

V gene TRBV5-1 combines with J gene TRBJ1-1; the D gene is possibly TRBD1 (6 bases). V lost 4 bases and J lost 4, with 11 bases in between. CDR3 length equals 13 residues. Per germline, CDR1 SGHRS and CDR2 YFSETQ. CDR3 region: CASSRRGGTEAFF. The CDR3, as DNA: TGCGCCAGCAGCCGTAGGGGGGGCACTGAAGCTTTCTTT.

The CDR3 sequence: CASSEWGAGGKETQYF. The CDR3 region has the DNA TGTGCCAGCAGTGAATGGGGAGCGGGGGGGAAAGAGACCCAGTACTTC. The rearrangement uses TRBV2 and TRBJ2-5, with TRBD2 identical over 10 bases. The CDR3 covers 16 residues. With V trimmed by 2 bases and J by 3 bases, 6 bases remained unmatched. Germline CDR1 and CDR2: SNHLY and FYNNEI.

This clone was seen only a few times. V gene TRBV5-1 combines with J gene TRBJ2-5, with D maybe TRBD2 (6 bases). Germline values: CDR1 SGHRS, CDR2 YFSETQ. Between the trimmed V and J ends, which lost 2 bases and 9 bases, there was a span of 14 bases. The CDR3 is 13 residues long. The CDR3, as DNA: TGCGCCAGCAGCTTACAGTTAGCGGAGGCCCAGTACTTC. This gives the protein CASSLQLAEAQYF.

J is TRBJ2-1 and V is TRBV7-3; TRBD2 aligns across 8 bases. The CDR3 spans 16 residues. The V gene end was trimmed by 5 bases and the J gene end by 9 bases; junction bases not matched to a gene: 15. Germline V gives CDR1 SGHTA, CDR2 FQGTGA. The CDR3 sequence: CASSQTRRGEFVEQFF. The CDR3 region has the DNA TGTGCCAGCAGCCAAACCCGGCGGGGGGAATTCGTTGAGCAGTTCTTC.

The CDR3 DNA reads TGTGCCAGCAGCAAAGGTGCTAGTTCGAACACCGGGGAGCTGTTTTTT. Translating it yields CASSKGASSNTGELFF. The chain uses TRBV7-9 and TRBJ2-2; D is unclear. The V gene's germline CDR1 is SEHNR and CDR2 FQNEAQ (reference sequence). This CDR3 contains 16 residues. Between the trimmed V and J ends, which lost 5 bases and 0 bases, there was a span of 13 bases.

The CDR3 DNA is TGTGCCAGCAGCTTTTCTCCAGGAAATTCACCCCTCCACTTT. Residues: CASSFSPGNSPLHF. The chain has TRBV5-6 and TRBJ1-6; D uncertain. The CDR3 runs 14 residues. Trimming removed 2 bases from V and 7 bases from J, with 10 bases in between. Germline CDR1 reads SGHDT; CDR2 reads YYEEEE.

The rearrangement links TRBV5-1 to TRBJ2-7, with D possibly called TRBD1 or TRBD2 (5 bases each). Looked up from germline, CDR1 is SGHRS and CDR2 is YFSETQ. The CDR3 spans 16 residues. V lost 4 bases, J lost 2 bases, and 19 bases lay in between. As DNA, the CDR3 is TGCGCCAGCAGCATGACCGGGACCCAGAGGACCTACGAGCAGTACTTC. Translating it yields CASSMTGTQRTYEQYF.

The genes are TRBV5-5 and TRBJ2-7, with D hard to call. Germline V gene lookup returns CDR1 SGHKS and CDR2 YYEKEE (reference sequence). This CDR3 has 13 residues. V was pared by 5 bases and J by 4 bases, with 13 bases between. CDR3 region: CASSFRASYEQYF. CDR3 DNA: TGTGCCAGCAGTTTCCGGGCCAGTTACGAGCAGTACTTC. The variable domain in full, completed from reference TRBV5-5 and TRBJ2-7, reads DAGVTQSPTHLIKTRGQQVTLRCSPISGHKSVSWYQQVLGQGPQFIFQYYEKEERGRGNFPDRFSARQFPNYSSELNVNALLLGDSALYLCASSFRASYEQYFGPGTRLTVT.

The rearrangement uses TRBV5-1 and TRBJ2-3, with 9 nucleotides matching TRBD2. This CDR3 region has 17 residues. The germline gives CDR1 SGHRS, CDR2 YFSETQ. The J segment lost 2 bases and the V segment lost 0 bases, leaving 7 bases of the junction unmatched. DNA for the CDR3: TGCGCCAGCAGCTTGGGTCTCAGCGGGGGGTTCACAGATACGCAGTATTTT. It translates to CASSLGLSGGFTDTQYF.

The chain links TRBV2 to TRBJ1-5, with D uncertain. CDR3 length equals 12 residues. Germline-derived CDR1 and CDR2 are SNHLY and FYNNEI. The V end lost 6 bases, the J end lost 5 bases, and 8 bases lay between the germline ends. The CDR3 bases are TGTGCCAGCAGGGACTGGCATCAGCCCCAGCATTTT. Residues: CASRDWHQPQHF. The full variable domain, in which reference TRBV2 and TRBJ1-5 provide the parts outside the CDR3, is EPEVTQTPSHQVTQMGQEVILRCVPISNHLYFYWYRQILGQKVEFLVSFYNNEISEKSEIFDDQFSVERPDGSNFTLKIRSTKLEDSAMYFCASRDWHQPQHFGDGTRLSIL.

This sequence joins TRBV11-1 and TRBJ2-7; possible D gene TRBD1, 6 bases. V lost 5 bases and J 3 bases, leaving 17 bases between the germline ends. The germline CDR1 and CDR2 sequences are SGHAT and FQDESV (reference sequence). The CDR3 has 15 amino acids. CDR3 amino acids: CASSRLQGMGYEQYF. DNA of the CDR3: TGTGCCAGCAGCCGACTACAGGGCATGGGCTACGAGCAGTACTTC.

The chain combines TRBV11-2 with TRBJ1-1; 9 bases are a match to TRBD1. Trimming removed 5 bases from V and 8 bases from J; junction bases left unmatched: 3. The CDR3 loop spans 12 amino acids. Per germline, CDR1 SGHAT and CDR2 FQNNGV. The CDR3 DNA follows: TGTGCCAGCAGCGCCGGGACAGGGGAAGCTTTCTTT. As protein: CASSAGTGEAFF.

The CDR3 DNA is TGCGCCATCCCTATAGACGGTAACTATGGCTACACCTTC. Its protein is CAIPIDGNYGYTF. The chain recombines TRBV10-1 with TRBJ1-2; D is ambiguous. This CDR3 has 13 amino acids. V shed 10 bases and J shed 1 base, with 13 bases lying between them. CDR1 and CDR2 (germline): WNHNN, SYGVQD (reference sequence).

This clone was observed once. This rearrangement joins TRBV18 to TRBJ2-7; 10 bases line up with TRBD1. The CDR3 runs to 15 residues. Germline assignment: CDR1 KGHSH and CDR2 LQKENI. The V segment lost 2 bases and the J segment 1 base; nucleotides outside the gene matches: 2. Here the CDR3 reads CASSPLGQGSYEQYF. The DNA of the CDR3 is TGTGCCAGCTCACCATTGGGACAGGGGTCCTACGAGCAGTACTTC.

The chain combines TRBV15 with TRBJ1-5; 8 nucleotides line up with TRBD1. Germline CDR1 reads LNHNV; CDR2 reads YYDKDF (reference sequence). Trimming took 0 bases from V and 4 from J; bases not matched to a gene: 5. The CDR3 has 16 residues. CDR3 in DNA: TGTGCCACCAGCAGAGATCCAACAGGGGGTAATCAGCCCCAGCATTTT. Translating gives CATSRDPTGGNQPQHF.

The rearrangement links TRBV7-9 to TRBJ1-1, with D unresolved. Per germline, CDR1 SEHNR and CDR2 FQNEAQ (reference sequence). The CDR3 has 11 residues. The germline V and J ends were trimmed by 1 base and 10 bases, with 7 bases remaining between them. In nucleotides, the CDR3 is TGTGCCAGCAGCTTAGAGGCCCGAGCTTTCTTT. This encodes CASSLEARAFF. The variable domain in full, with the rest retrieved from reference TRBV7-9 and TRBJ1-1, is DTGVSQNPRHKITKRGQNVTFRCDPISEHNRLYWYRQTLGQGPEFLTYFQNEAQLEKSRLLSDRFSAERPKGSFSTLEIQRTEQGDSAMYLCASSLEARAFFGQGTRLTVV.

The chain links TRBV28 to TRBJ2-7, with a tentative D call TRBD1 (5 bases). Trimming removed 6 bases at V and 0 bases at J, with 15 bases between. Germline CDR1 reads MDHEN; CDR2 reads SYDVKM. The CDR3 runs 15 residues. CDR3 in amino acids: CASSPSGPSSYEQYF. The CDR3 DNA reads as TGTGCCAGCAGCCCCTCAGGGCCCAGCTCCTACGAGCAGTACTTC.

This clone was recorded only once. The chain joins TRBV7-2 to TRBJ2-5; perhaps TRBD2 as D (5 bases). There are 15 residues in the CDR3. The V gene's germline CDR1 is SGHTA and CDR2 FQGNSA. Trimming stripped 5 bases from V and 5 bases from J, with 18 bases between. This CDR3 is CASSHLEEEAETQYF. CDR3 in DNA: TGTGCCAGCAGCCATCTAGAGGAGGAGGCGGAGACCCAGTACTTC.

The DNA for the CDR3 is TGCGCCAGCAGCCAAGAGGCGGGATTTAACACTGAAGCTTTCTTT. Encoded protein: CASSQEAGFNTEAFF. The rearrangement uses TRBV4-1 and TRBJ1-1; no definite D call. Germline assignment: CDR1 MGHRA and CDR2 YSYEKL. The CDR3 runs 15 residues. Trimming left V 0 bases short and J 2 bases short, with 10 bases between.